A few counts support the clone carrying this TCR beta chain. As yet, its antigen is unknown. These data originate in a study of T-cell memory formation after mild COVID-19. Study observations and caveats: Contracting CD4+ clones lay largely in CM and EM, with CD8+ ones residing in EMRA.

TCRdb independently ran MiXCR on the 5' RACE reads; one entry per CDR3 protein. The table lists about 420,000 distinct CDR3 sequences, more than 20% of them singletons. This CDR3 contains 16 residues. Germline V lookup: CDR1 SGDLS, CDR2 YYNGEE. V was cut by 3 bases and J by 4 bases, with 20 bases left in between. V and J are TRBV9 and TRBJ2-7; D is unclear. Sequences were obtained from PBMCs or a T cell subset sorted from them (not recorded which). This sequence originates from an adult woman who had mild COVID-19 (a few samples of this study predate the infection). Cell type and time point are not known. The CDR3 DNA reads as TGTGCCAGCAGCGCAAGTTTTCGTAGCTGGGTATACGAGCAGTACTTC. Translation: CASSASFRSWVYEQYF. The full variable domain, completed using reference TRBV9 and TRBJ2-7, is DSGVTQTPKHLITATGQRVTLRCSPRSGDLSVYWYQQSLDQGLQFLIQYYNGEERAKGNILERFSAQQFPDLHSELNLSSLELGDSALYFCASSASFRSWVYEQYFGPGTRLTVT.